The T cell receptor beta chain under discussion was sequenced for a study of blood T cell repertoires in COVID-19. Authors' processing steps: From reference gene primer amplification, estimates of nucleated cell counts were derived. Only in-frame clones appear in the TCRdb table, and some are missing; sequencing was by immunoSEQ multiplex PCR. For V, J and clone size, that table is used; D and trimming come from the DNA. The data hold approximately 100,000 clones, with about 85% observed a single time. Sequencing was performed on peripheral blood. The sequence was obtained from a man between 60 and 70 years old with acute or convalescent COVID-19.

This CDR3 reads CASSQGQGGTEAFF. The CDR3 coding sequence is TGCGCCAGCAGCCAAGGTCAGGGGGGCACTGAAGCTTTCTTT. The chain is built from TRBV4-3 and TRBJ1-1; 7 bases fit TRBD1. J lost 4 bases, V lost 1 base, and 3 bases had no gene match. Germline V gives CDR1 LGHNA, CDR2 YSLEER. CDR3 length equals 14 residues.